This TCR beta chain was identified in a study of T cell repertoires in cytomegalovirus infection. As for the study in general: Matching HLA type, along with CMV infection, was indicated by public TCR beta signatures. General study points: Ex vivo responses were dominated by HLA-C-restricted CMV-specific TCR beta clonotypes. Individuals carrying CMV plus the relevant HLA were identified by cumulative frequency of public TCR beta families.

From the reads, TCRdb called clonotypes with MiXCR, one entry per CDR3 protein. This sample has a few hundred thousand distinct CDR3 sequences, with around 9.5% found just once. Germline-derived CDR1 and CDR2 are SGHTA and FQGNSA. The CDR3 contains 15 residues. V was pared by 5 bases and J by 4 bases, with 16 bases between. This clonotype has a count of ten or more. Its antigen is as yet unknown. This clonotype was sampled from a human donor in good health (CMV status not recorded). Some clones in this sample may be carry-over from other donors' samples. Sequenced: PBMCs. V and J are TRBV7-2 and TRBJ2-3; D may correspond to TRBD1 or TRBD2 (5 bases each). Written as DNA, the CDR3 is TGTGCCAGCAGCCCGAGGGCAGGGCAAGCAGATACGCAGTATTTT. It translates to CASSPRAGQADTQYF.